This T cell receptor (beta chain) derives from a study of blood T cell repertoires in COVID-19. As handled by the study authors: Estimation of nucleated cell counts was performed using reference gene primer amplification. TCRdb's table, derived via immunoSEQ multiplex PCR, lists solely in-frame clones and lacks some. D and trimming were read from the DNA, whereas the V and J calls and clone size are those reported in that table. The profile shows 250,000 to 300,000 clones, around 85% of them singletons. Across under 25 US areas, participants ranged in age from about 18 to 90 years. V was cut by 7 bases and J by 2 bases, with 16 bases left in between. This CDR3 is 15 amino acids long. Per the germline V gene, CDR1 is SEHNR and CDR2 is FQNEAQ (reference sequence).

This receptor was identified in a woman aged 50 to 60 who had recovered from COVID-19. The chain joins TRBV7-9 to TRBJ2-3; possible D gene TRBD1, 5 bases. The specimen was PBMCs or T cells enriched from blood (not recorded which). The CDR3 DNA reads TGTGCCAGCACGAATGGGCAGGGATACACAGATACGCAGTATTTT. Amino acids: CASTNGQGYTDTQYF.